The clone carrying this TCR beta chain was counted many times. What it recognizes is unknown. Unique molecular identifiers tagged individual cDNA molecules. In TCRdb, the 5' RACE reads were re-called with MiXCR into one record per CDR3 protein. Seen here are approximately 30,000 distinct CDR3 sequences, under 4% observed once, and the top ten hold more than 8%. This record comes from a study of early T cells in non-severe SARS-CoV-2 infection. Study in general: It was bulk RNA from unsorted whole blood that was sequenced, and the chains were unpaired. Regarding the study as a whole: The study's VDJdb matching favored anti-spike CD8 responses and missed private and CD4 specificities.

The sample taken for sequencing was whole blood. This TCR was sampled from an adult who was a healthcare worker with PCR-confirmed SARS-CoV-2 infection or an uninfected control (not recorded which).

This chain's CDR3 is CASTYTGELFF. Here the CDR3 DNA reads TGTGCCAGCACTTACACCGGGGAGCTGTTTTTT. The V and J genes are TRBV12-3 or TRBV12-4 and TRBJ2-2; D remains unclear. V shed 7 bases and J shed 3 bases, with 3 bases lying between them. CDR3 length: 11 amino acids.